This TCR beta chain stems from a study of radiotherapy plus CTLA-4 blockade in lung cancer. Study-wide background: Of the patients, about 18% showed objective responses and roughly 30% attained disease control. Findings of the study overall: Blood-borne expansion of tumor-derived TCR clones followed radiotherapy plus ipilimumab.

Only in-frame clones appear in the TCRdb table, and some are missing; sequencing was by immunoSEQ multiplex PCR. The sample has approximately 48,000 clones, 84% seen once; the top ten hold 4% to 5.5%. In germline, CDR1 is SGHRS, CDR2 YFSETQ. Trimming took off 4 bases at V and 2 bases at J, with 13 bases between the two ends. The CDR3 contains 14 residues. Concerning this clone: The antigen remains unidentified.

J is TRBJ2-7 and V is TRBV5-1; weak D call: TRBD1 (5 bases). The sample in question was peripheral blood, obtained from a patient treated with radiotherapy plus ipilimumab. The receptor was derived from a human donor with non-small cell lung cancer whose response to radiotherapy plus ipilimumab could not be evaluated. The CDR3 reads CASSPGGRAYEQYF. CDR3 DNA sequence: TGCGCCAGCAGCCCCGGCGGCAGGGCCTACGAGCAGTACTTC.